This T cell receptor beta chain emerged from a study of CD8 T cells in Susac syndrome. There are 16 residues in the CDR3. V lost 3 bases, J lost 2 bases, and 13 bases lay in between. The germline V gene has CDR1 LNHDA and CDR2 SQIVND (reference sequence). Random-hexamer reverse transcription was applied to about 0.5 to 1 ug RNA. TCRdb processed the immunoSEQ multiplex PCR reads anew with MiXCR; each CDR3 protein has one entry. Of more than 200,000 distinct CDR3 sequences listed, 80% to 95% were seen once; the top ten hold 0.1% to 0.15%. The V gene is TRBV19, the J gene TRBJ1-4; D gene unclear. This sequence originates from a human donor with multiple sclerosis. The material sequenced was CD8+ T cells from PBMCs. The CDR3 nucleotides are TGTGCCAGTAGTATGGGCAATGTATTCACTAATGAAAAACTGTTTTTT. Amino acid sequence: CASSMGNVFTNEKLFF.